These 3 T cell receptor beta chains share one sample of origin, sequenced in a study of CD8 T cell repertoires and HIV-1 epitope variants. Their antigens are not known. Produced via immunoSEQ multiplex PCR; TCRdb's table is partial and in-frame only. The sample carries about 2,800 clones, around 63% recorded once. Sequencing was performed on cultured CD8+ T cells derived from PBMCs. The receptors stem from a male donor with HIV.

The CDR3 region is CASSQGGFWEQYF. In DNA form, the CDR3 reads TGTGCCAGCAGCCAAGGGGGATTTTGGGAGCAGTACTTC. The chain carries TRBV14 and TRBJ2-7; D is ambiguous. Germline V gene data show CDR1 as SGHDN and CDR2 as FVKESK. The V gene lost 1 base and the J gene lost 7 bases, with 11 bases spanning the gap. This CDR3 is built from 13 residues.

For the CDR3, the DNA is TGCGCCAGCAGCCGTATAGGCGATTACAATGAGCAGTTCTTC. Encoded protein: CASSRIGDYNEQFF. This rearrangement joins TRBV4-1 to TRBJ2-1; D gene uncertain. Germline CDR1 MGHRA, CDR2 YSYEKL. The V end was cut by 4 bases, the J end by 4 bases, with 11 bases between. The CDR3 runs 14 residues.

V usage is TRBV27 and J usage is TRBJ1-2; D remains unclear. Germline CDR1 reads MNHEY; CDR2 reads SMNVEV (reference sequence). V was pared by 3 bases and J by 8 bases, with 16 bases between. This CDR3 contains 14 residues. For the CDR3, the DNA is TGTGCCAGCAGTTTCTGGCCTCTGTCTGACGGCTACACCTTC. Its protein is CASSFWPLSDGYTF.